A single sample is the source of the 5 T cell receptor beta chains below, sequenced in a study of read filtering for tumor transcriptome and immune sequencing. The library was built from 400 to 500 ng RNA with molecular barcoded adaptors for alpha/delta and beta/gamma chains. TCRdb ran MiXCR on the reads and lists one entry per CDR3 protein. This sample has more than 70,000 distinct CDR3 sequences, with 20% to 25% found just once. Sequenced input: a population of CD138-negative cells sorted from bone marrow. All receptors derive from a donor at least 40 years old with multiple myeloma.

Worth noting for this clonotype: A much larger clone differs from this one at a single base, so this may be a read error. The rearrangement links TRBV28 to TRBJ2-2, with TRBD2 identical over 10 bases. Germline CDR1 MDHEN, CDR2 SYDVKM. This CDR3 comprises 16 residues. The CDR3: CASSLAGAGNTGELSF. The CDR3 DNA sequence: TGTGCCAGCAGTCTAGCGGGGGCGGGGAACACCGGGGAGCTGTCTTTT. The variable domain in full, with the rest retrieved from reference TRBV28 and TRBJ2-2, is DVKVTQSSRYLVKRTGEKVFLECVQDMDHENMFWYRQDPGLGLRLIYFSYDVKMKEKGDIPEGYSVSREKKERFSLILESASTNQTSMYLCASSLAGAGNTGELSFGEGSRLTVL.

This clonotype was counted only a few times. One junction end disagrees with the germline gene, perhaps due to a read error. The chain is built from TRBV12-3 or TRBV12-4 and TRBJ1-6; TRBD1 agrees at 9 bases. The CDR3 is 16 residues long. Written as DNA, the CDR3 is TGTGCTAGCAGCCGCGCCGGGACAGGGTATAATTCACCCCTCCACTTT. Amino acid sequence: CASSRAGTGYNSPLHF.

Comments on this clonotype: A much larger clone sits a single nucleotide away, making a read error possible. J is TRBJ2-7 and V is TRBV6-2 or TRBV6-3, with 9 bases matching TRBD2. This CDR3 is 15 amino acids long. The germline CDR1 and CDR2 sequences are MNHEY and SVGEGT. DNA of the CDR3: TGTGTCAGCAGTTACGATAGCGGGGGATCCTACGAGCAGTACTTC. It is translated as CVSSYDSGGSYEQYF.

This clonotype has only a few counts. The V and J genes are TRBV7-9 and TRBJ1-5, with 11 bases identical to TRBD1. Germline-derived CDR1 and CDR2 are SEHNR and FQNEAQ (reference sequence). J was trimmed by 6 bases and V by 5 bases; bases with no gene match: 3. This CDR3 has 14 residues. The CDR3 loop is CASSPGTGGQPQHF. DNA for the CDR3: TGTGCCAGCAGCCCTGGGACAGGGGGTCAGCCCCAGCATTTT.

Points on this clonotype: This may come from a read error, since a much larger clone is one base off. The rearrangement joins TRBV7-9 to TRBJ2-2; no clear D gene. Germline V gives CDR1 SEHNR, CDR2 FQNEAQ (reference sequence). Trimming removed 9 bases at V and 8 bases at J, with 7 bases between. There are 10 residues in the CDR3. The CDR3 loop is CARMVGELFF. CDR3 in DNA: TGTGCCAGAATGGTGGGGGAGCTGTTTTTT.